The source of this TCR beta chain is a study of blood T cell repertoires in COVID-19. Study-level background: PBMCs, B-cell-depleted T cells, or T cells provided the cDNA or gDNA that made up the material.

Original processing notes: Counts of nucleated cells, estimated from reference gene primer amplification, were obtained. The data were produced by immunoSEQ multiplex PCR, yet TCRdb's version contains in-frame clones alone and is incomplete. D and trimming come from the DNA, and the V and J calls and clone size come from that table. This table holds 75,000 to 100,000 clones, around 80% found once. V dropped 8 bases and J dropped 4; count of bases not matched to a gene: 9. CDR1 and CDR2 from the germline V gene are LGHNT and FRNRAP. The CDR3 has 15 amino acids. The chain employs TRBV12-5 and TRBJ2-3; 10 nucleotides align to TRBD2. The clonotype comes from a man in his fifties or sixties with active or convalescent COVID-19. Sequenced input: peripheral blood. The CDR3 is CASQIGTSVSDTQYF. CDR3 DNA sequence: TGTGCTAGTCAGATTGGGACTAGCGTGTCAGATACGCAGTATTTT.